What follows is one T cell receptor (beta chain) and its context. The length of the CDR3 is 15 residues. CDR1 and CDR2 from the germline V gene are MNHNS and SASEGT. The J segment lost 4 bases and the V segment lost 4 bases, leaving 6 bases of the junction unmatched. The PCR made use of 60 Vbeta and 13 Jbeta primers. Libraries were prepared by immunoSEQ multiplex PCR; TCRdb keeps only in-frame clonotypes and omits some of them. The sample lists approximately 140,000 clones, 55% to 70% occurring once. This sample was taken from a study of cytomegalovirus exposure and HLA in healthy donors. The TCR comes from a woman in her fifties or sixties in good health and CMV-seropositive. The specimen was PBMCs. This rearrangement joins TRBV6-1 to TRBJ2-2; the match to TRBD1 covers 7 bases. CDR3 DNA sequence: TGTGCCAGCAGTGTCTCGACAGGGAGCACCGGGGAGCTGTTTTTT. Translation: CASSVSTGSTGELFF.